Shown below are 22 T cell receptor beta chains from a single sample sequenced in a study of blood T cell repertoires in COVID-19. The assay was immunoSEQ multiplex PCR, and TCRdb's table has in-frame clones only and misses some. The table records 150,000 to 200,000 clones, roughly four fifths of them present only once. Sample: peripheral blood. These receptors all come from a woman aged 65 to 85 with COVID-19, enrolled during active disease.

V usage is TRBV3-1 (or the pseudogene TRBV3-2) and J usage is TRBJ1-2; 7 bases line up with TRBD1. This CDR3 contains 13 residues. J gave up 4 bases and V 6 bases, and 5 bases lay outside the gene matches. The germline gives CDR1 LGHDT, CDR2 YNNKEL (reference sequence). The CDR3 spells CASSPDRSYGYTF. For the CDR3, the DNA is TGTGCCAGCAGTCCGGACAGGAGCTATGGCTACACCTTC.

V and J are TRBV30 and TRBJ1-6; 9 bases map to TRBD1. CDR3 length equals 13 residues. V was pared by 4 bases and J by 12 bases, with 7 bases of the junction left unmatched. Germline values: CDR1 GTSNPN, CDR2 SVGIG (reference sequence). CDR3 in amino acids: CAWTQDRGRPLHF. Written as DNA, the CDR3 is TGTGCCTGGACTCAAGACAGGGGGAGACCCCTCCACTTT. Full variable domain (rest looked up from reference TRBV30 and TRBJ1-6): SQTIHQWPATLVQPVGSPLSLECTVEGTSNPNLYWYRQAAGRGLQLLFYSVGIGQISSEVPQNLSASRPQDRQFILSSKKLLLSDSGFYLCAWTQDRGRPLHFGNGTRLTVT.

The chain joins TRBV28 to TRBJ1-3; a weak D match, TRBD1 (5 bases). Germline V lookup: CDR1 MDHEN, CDR2 SYDVKM. The V and J ends lost 4 bases and 1 base respectively, with 17 bases between them. The CDR3 is 17 amino acids. The CDR3 loop reads CASSWPQGMASGNTIYF. The CDR3 DNA is TGTGCCAGCAGTTGGCCCCAGGGAATGGCGTCTGGAAACACCATATATTTT. Using reference TRBV28 and TRBJ1-3 for the parts outside the CDR3, the full variable domain is DVKVTQSSRYLVKRTGEKVFLECVQDMDHENMFWYRQDPGLGLRLIYFSYDVKMKEKGDIPEGYSVSREKKERFSLILESASTNQTSMYLCASSWPQGMASGNTIYFGEGSWLTVV.

The chain has TRBV6-5 and TRBJ1-3; maybe TRBD1 (6 bases). The CDR3 consists of 15 residues. Trimming cost V 6 bases and J 0 bases, with 12 bases left between them. Germline CDR1 and CDR2: MNHEY and SVGAGI. The CDR3 coding sequence is TGTGCCAGCAGGATCCAGGGGACCTCTGGAAACACCATATATTTT. This encodes CASRIQGTSGNTIYF.

J is TRBJ2-1 and V is TRBV30, with D possibly matching TRBD2 (6 bases). The length of the CDR3 is 15 residues. With 5 bases removed from V and 5 bases from J, the gap between germline ends came to 19 bases. Germline V CDR1 and CDR2: GTSNPN, SVGIG (reference sequence). In nucleotides, the CDR3 is TGTGCCTGGTTTTCGGCGGGGCCTACGGACAATGAGCAGTTCTTC. Its protein is CAWFSAGPTDNEQFF.

There are a few counts of this clone. The V and J genes are TRBV11-2 and TRBJ1-6; 9 bases line up with TRBD1. CDR3 length equals 15 residues. Germline CDR1 SGHAT, CDR2 FQNNGV. With 5 bases clipped from V and 8 bases from J, the junction kept 7 bases outside the gene matches. CDR3 sequence reads: CASSQQGARYSPLHF. The CDR3 region has the DNA TGTGCCAGCAGCCAACAGGGGGCGCGGTATTCACCCCTCCACTTT.

The V and J genes are TRBV5-6 and TRBJ1-5, with 7 nucleotides matching TRBD1. Germline CDR1 is SGHDT and CDR2 is YYEEEE. CDR3 length equals 18 residues. V lost 4 bases, J lost 2 bases, and 15 bases stayed unmatched. This chain's CDR3 is CASSRGQAESYGNQPQHF. CDR3 DNA: TGTGCCAGCAGCCGAGGACAGGCGGAATCCTACGGCAATCAGCCCCAGCATTTT.

This clone was found once. The rearrangement uses TRBV14 and TRBJ1-1; 10 nucleotides line up with TRBD1. This CDR3 region has 18 residues. The germline CDR1 and CDR2 sequences are SGHDN and FVKESK. The ends lost 4 bases at V and 5 bases at J; junction bases unmatched: 16. The CDR3 DNA reads TGTGCCAGCAGCCGATCCGGGACAGGGGTTCGGGTTAGAACTGAAGCTTTCTTT. It yields the protein CASSRSGTGVRVRTEAFF.

J is TRBJ2-7 and V is TRBV3-1 (or the pseudogene TRBV3-2); TRBD2 aligns across 8 bases. The CDR3 extends over 14 amino acids. CDR1 and CDR2 (germline): LGHDT, YNNKEL (reference sequence). The V gene end was trimmed by 5 bases and the J gene end by 4 bases; junction bases not matched to a gene: 7. For the CDR3, the DNA is TGTGCCAGCAGCTACGGGGGGGCCGAATACGAGCAGTACTTC. Residues: CASSYGGAEYEQYF.

The chain links TRBV3-1 (or the pseudogene TRBV3-2) to TRBJ1-2; D gene ambiguous. With 4 bases removed from V and 4 bases from J, the gap between germline ends came to 13 bases. Looked up from germline, CDR1 is LGHDT and CDR2 is YNNKEL (reference sequence). The CDR3 sequence is 14 residues long. The chain's CDR3 is CASSLSSNTYGYTF. The DNA for the CDR3 is TGTGCCAGCAGCCTCTCATCCAACACCTATGGCTACACCTTC.

This clone was found once. This same CDR3 is encoded by further DNA sequences in the sample. The chain uses TRBV28 and TRBJ2-5; possible D gene TRBD1, 5 bases. The CDR3 has 18 amino acids. Trimming shortened V by 2 bases and J by 1 base, and 20 bases separated the two germline ends. From germline, CDR1 is MDHEN and CDR2 SYDVKM. The CDR3 nucleotides read TGTGCCAGCAGTTTAAGCCCAGGGCTAGGGTCCTTCCAAGAGACCCAGTACTTC. Its protein is CASSLSPGLGSFQETQYF.

Note on this clone: Other DNA sequences in the sample encode the same CDR3. The rearrangement joins TRBV15 to TRBJ2-2; weak D call: TRBD1 (6 bases). The CDR3 is 14 residues long. In germline, CDR1 is LNHNV, CDR2 YYDKDF (reference sequence). V was clipped by 0 bases and J by 5 bases, with 7 bases between them. CDR3 residues: CATSRDRGTGELFF. CDR3 nucleotide sequence: TGTGCCACCAGCAGAGATAGGGGGACCGGGGAGCTGTTTTTT.

This sequence joins TRBV2 and TRBJ1-3; D uncertain. The CDR3 consists of 17 residues. Per the germline V gene, CDR1 is SNHLY and CDR2 is FYNNEI. V dropped 8 bases and J dropped 0 bases, with 20 bases sitting between them. The CDR3 bases are TGTGCCAGCTTGGGTTACGGGAAGAGGAACTCTGGAAACACCATATATTTT. Protein: CASLGYGKRNSGNTIYF.

The chain uses TRBV5-4 and TRBJ1-1, with 8 bases aligning to TRBD1. The CDR3 runs 13 residues. V trimming: 0 bases; J trimming: 9 bases; junction bases outside the gene matches: 4. Per germline, CDR1 SGHNT and CDR2 YYREEE (reference sequence). The CDR3 nucleotides read TGTGCCAGCAGCTTGGACAGGACAGGGAAAGCTTTCTTT. It yields the protein CASSLDRTGKAFF.

Notes on this clone: The same CDR3 also results from other DNA sequences found in this sample. The chain links TRBV11-3 to TRBJ1-1; D may be TRBD1 (5 bases). The CDR3 is 15 amino acids. The V gene lost 5 bases and the J gene lost 0 bases, with 13 bases spanning the gap. The germline V gene has CDR1 SGHNT and CDR2 YENEEA. This CDR3 is CASSPGGDMNTEAFF. DNA of the CDR3: TGTGCCAGCAGCCCCGGAGGGGATATGAACACTGAAGCTTTCTTT.

In DNA, the CDR3 is TGCGCCAGCAGCCTTAGCGGGGTCTTGGGCGAGCAGTACTTC. Amino acids: CASSLSGVLGEQYF. V usage is TRBV5-1 and J usage is TRBJ2-7; 8 nucleotides line up with TRBD2. With 4 bases clipped from V and 6 bases from J, the junction kept 9 bases outside the gene matches. This CDR3 has 14 amino acids. Germline CDR1 reads SGHRS; CDR2 reads YFSETQ.

This rearrangement joins TRBV5-1 to TRBJ2-1, with 7 bases fitting TRBD2. Germline V gene lookup returns CDR1 SGHRS and CDR2 YFSETQ. The CDR3 consists of 15 residues. V gave up 0 bases and J gave up 6 bases; unmatched junction bases: 6. CDR3 sequence: CASSLGVLAVNEQFF. The DNA for the CDR3 is TGCGCCAGCAGCTTGGGGGTGCTAGCGGTCAATGAGCAGTTCTTC.

This clone occurred once. The chain recombines TRBV11-2 with TRBJ1-1; D is perhaps TRBD1 (5 bases). The V and J ends lost 3 bases and 5 bases respectively, with 16 bases between them. Germline V gene lookup returns CDR1 SGHAT and CDR2 FQNNGV. The CDR3 consists of 15 residues. For the CDR3, the DNA is TGTGCCAGCAGCTTGGTATATCAGGGAGGGACTGAAGCTTTCTTT. Its translation is CASSLVYQGGTEAFF.

The V gene is TRBV10-1, the J gene TRBJ2-3; 10 bases map to TRBD2. This CDR3 contains 16 residues. From germline, CDR1 is WNHNN and CDR2 SYGVQD (reference sequence). V dropped 5 bases and J dropped 6; count of bases not matched to a gene: 11. For the CDR3, the DNA is TGCGCCAGCAGTCCACGACTAGCGGGCCAAGGGGATACGCAGTATTTT. Translation gives CASSPRLAGQGDTQYF.

The chain is built from TRBV28 and TRBJ2-1; 9 bases line up with TRBD1. The CDR3 has 16 residues. Germline values: CDR1 MDHEN, CDR2 SYDVKM. The J segment lost 6 bases and the V segment lost 8 bases, leaving 14 bases of the junction unmatched. The CDR3 loop is CASFMSGTGNLNEQFF. The CDR3 nucleotides are TGTGCCAGCTTTATGAGCGGGACAGGGAATCTCAATGAGCAGTTCTTC.

The rearrangement joins TRBV11-3 to TRBJ2-3; the D gene is possibly TRBD1 (5 bases). The CDR3 consists of 14 residues. Germline V gene data show CDR1 as SGHNT and CDR2 as YENEEA. Trimming took 3 bases from V and 2 from J, leaving 9 bases between them. CDR3 sequence: CASSFSGLTDTQYF. CDR3 sequence (DNA): TGTGCCAGCAGCTTCTCAGGGCTCACAGATACGCAGTATTTT.

The chain carries TRBV7-2 and TRBJ2-1; TRBD1 matches at 7 bases. CDR1 is SGHTA and CDR2 is FQGNSA in the germline V gene. The V and J ends lost 4 bases and 10 bases, in that order; junction bases with no gene match: 7. This CDR3 spans 13 amino acids. The CDR3 coding sequence is TGTGCCAGCAGCTGGGGGACACAGGGGGAGCAGTTCTTC. Translated, it gives CASSWGTQGEQFF.